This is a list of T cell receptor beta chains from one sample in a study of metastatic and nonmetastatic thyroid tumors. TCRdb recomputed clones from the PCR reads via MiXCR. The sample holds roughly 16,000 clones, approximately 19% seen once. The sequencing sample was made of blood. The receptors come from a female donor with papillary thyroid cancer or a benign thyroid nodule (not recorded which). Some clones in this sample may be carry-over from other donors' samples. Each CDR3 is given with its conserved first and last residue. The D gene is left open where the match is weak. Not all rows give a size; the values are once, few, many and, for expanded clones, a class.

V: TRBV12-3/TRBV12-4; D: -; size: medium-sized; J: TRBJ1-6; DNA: TGTGCCAGCAGTTTGAGGGACATAGATAATTCACCCCTCCACTTT; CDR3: CASSLRDIDNSPLHF
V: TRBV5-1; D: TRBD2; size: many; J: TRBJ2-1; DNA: TGCGCCAGCAGCTCAGGGACTAGCGGGAGTATTTACAATGAGCAGTTCTTC; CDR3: CASSSGTSGSIYNEQFF
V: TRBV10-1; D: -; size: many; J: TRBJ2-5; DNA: TGCGCCAGCGCCGGCCAAGTCGGGCAGACCCAGTACTTC; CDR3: CASAGQVGQTQYF
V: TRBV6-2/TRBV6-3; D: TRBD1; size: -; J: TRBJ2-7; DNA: TGTGCCAGCAGACCGTCCGGGACAGAGAAGTACTACGAGCAGTACTTC; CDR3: CASRPSGTEKYYEQYF
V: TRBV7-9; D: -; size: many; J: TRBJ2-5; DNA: TGTGCCAGCAGCTCGTGGAGCGTCAGGTTACAAGAGACCCAGTACTTC; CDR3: CASSSWSVRLQETQYF
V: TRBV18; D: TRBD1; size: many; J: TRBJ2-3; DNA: TGTGCCAGCTCACCTGCTCAACCCGGGACAGGGCCAGATACGCAGTATTTT; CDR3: CASSPAQPGTGPDTQYF
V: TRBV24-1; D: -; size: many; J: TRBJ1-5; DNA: TGTGCCAATAAGGTTGGCGGACCTATAGTATTGGGTCAGCCCCAGCATTTT; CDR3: CANKVGGPIVLGQPQHF
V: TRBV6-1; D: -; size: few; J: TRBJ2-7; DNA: TGTGCCAGCAGGGGACGGAGGGAATACGAGCAGTACTTC; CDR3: CASRGRREYEQYF
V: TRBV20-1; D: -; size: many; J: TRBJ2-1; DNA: TGCAGTGCTGGCACATCTAGCGTCAGGGGACGGGAGCAGTTCTTC; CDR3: CSAGTSSVRGREQFF
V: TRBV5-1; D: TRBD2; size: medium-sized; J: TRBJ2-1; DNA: TGCGCCAGCAGCTTGGTGCGGACTAGCGGGAGCCCCAATGAGCAGTTCTTC; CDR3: CASSLVRTSGSPNEQFF
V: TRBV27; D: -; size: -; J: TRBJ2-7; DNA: TGTGCCAGCAGTTCCGCCACTGAGGTCTCCTACGAGCAGTACTTC; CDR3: CASSSATEVSYEQYF
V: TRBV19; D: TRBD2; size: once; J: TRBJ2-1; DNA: TGTGCCAGTAGAACGGACACGTCCGGGACTAGCGGGACGAATGAGCAGTTCTTC; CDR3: CASRTDTSGTSGTNEQFF
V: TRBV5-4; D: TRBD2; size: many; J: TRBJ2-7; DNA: TGTGCCAGCAGCTTGCTAGCGGGGGGTTTTTACGAGCAGTACTTC; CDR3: CASSLLAGGFYEQYF
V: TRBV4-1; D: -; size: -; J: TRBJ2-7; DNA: TGCGCCAGCAGCCAGGCTTTGTCCAGCTCCTACGAGCAGTACTTC; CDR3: CASSQALSSSYEQYF
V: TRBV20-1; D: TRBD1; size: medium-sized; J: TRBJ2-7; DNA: TGCAGTGCTAGAGATATCCCCGACAGGGGGCCTTACGAGCAGTACTTC; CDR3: CSARDIPDRGPYEQYF
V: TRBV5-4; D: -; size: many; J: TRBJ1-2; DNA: TGTGCCAGCAGCTTTGGGCAGGACTTAGTCTATGGCTACACCTTC; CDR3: CASSFGQDLVYGYTF
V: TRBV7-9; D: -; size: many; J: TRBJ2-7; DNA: TGTGCCAGCAGCTCCGACAGGACCTACGAGCAGTACTTC; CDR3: CASSSDRTYEQYF
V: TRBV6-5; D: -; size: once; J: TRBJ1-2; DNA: TGTGCCAGCAGTTCAAGCCCGGACAGCCTGTATGGCTACACCTTC; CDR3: CASSSSPDSLYGYTF
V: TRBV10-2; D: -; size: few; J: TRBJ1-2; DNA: TGCGCCAGCAGTGAGTACCAGAGCTATGGCTACACCTTC; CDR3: CASSEYQSYGYTF
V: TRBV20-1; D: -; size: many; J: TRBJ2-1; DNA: TGCAGTGCTAGAGATTTGGTCGGCAATGAGCAGTTCTTC; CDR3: CSARDLVGNEQFF
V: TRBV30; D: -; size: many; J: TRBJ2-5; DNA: TGTGCCTGGAGCCCCCAAGAGACCCAGTACTTC; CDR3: CAWSPQETQYF
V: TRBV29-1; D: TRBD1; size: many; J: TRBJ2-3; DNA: TGCAGCGTTGAAGCGAACAGGGGGCAGTATTTT; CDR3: CSVEANRGQYF
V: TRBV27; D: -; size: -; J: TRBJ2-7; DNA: TGTGCCAGCAGTTTTGCCATAAATTACGAGAAGTACTTC; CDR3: CASSFAINYEKYF
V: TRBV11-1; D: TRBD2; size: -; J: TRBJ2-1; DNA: TGTGCCAGCAGCTTCCTAGCGGGAGAGGGAAACAATGAGCAGTTCTTC; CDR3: CASSFLAGEGNNEQFF
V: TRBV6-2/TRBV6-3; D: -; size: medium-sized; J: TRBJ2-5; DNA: TGTGCCAGCAGTTACGGCCGGGGAGCGGATGAGACCCAGTACTTC; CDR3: CASSYGRGADETQYF
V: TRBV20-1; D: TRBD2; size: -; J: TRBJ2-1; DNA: TGCAGTGCTAGGTCTAGCGGGAGTTGGAATGAGCAGTTCTTC; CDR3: CSARSSGSWNEQFF
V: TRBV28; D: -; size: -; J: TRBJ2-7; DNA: TGTGCCAGCAGTTTATGGGGGGTCGAGCAGTACTTC; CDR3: CASSLWGVEQYF
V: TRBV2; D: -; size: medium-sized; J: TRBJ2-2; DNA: TGTGCCAGCAGTGAATTCAGGGCCGAAACCGGGGAGCTGTTTTTT; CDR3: CASSEFRAETGELFF
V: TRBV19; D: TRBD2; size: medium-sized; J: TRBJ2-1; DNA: TGTGCCAGTAGTCCCCCGCCATTAGCGGGAGGGCCCCATGAGCAGTTCTTC; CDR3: CASSPPPLAGGPHEQFF
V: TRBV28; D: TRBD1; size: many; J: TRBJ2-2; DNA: TGTGCCAGCAGTTTTTATAGGGGGCCGAGCGGGGAGCTGTTTTTT; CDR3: CASSFYRGPSGELFF
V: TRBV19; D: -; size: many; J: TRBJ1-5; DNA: TGTGCCAGTAGTATGAAGGGAGGCAGCAATCAGCCCCAGCATTTT; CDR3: CASSMKGGSNQPQHF
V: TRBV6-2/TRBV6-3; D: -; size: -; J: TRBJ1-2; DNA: TGTGCCAGCAGTTACAACAGGGACGGTGGCTACACCTTC; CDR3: CASSYNRDGGYTF
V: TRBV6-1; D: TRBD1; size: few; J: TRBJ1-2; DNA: TGTGCCAGCATTCTTATGTGGGCAGGGGGCATGGGCGGCTACACCTTC; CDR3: CASILMWAGGMGGYTF
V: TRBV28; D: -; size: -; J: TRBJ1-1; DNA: TGTGCCAGCTCCACGCCGTCTACAGTGGGCGGGGTAGCTTTCTTT; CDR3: CASSTPSTVGGVAFF
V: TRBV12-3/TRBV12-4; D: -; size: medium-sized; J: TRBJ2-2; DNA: TGTGCCAGCAGTTTATTTCTTGTCCGTGCCGGGGAGCTGTTTTTT; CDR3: CASSLFLVRAGELFF
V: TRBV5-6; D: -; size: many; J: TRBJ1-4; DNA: TGTGCCAGCAGCCCGGGGGCTAATGAAAAACTGTTTTTT; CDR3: CASSPGANEKLFF
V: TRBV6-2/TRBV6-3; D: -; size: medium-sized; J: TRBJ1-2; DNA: TGTGCCAGCAGTGTAGGGGGAAACTATGGCTACACCTTC; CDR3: CASSVGGNYGYTF
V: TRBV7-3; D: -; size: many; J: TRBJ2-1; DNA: TGTGCCAGCAGCTTAAGTGGGGAGGATGAGCAGTTCTTC; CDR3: CASSLSGEDEQFF
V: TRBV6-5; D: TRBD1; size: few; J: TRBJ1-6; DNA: TGTGCCAGCAGTTACGGAGGGACAGGGAATTCACCCCTCCACTTT; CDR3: CASSYGGTGNSPLHF
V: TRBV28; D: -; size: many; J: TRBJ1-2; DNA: TGTGCCAGCAGAGAGACAGTTAACTATGGCTACACCTTC; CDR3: CASRETVNYGYTF
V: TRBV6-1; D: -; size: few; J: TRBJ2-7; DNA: TGTGCCAGCCGCCCTGAGGGTCGGCGGAGGCAGTACTTC; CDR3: CASRPEGRRRQYF
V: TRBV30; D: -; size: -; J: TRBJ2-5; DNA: TGTGCCTGGAGACCGGGACTTAGAGAGACCCAGTACTTC; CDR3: CAWRPGLRETQYF
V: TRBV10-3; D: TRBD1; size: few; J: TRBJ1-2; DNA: TGTGCCATCAGGTCCGAGGGGGCCTATTGCTACACATTC; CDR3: CAIRSEGAYCYTF
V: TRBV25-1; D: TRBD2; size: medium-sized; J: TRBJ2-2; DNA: TGTGCCAGCAGTGGGCTAGCGGGAACCACCGGGGAGCTGTTTTTT; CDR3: CASSGLAGTTGELFF
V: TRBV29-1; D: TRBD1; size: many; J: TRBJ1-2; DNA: TGCAGCGTGGGGACAGGGGTTGACTATGGCTACACCTTC; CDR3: CSVGTGVDYGYTF
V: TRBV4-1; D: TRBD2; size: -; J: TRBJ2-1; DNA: TGCGCCAGCAGCCAGGTAGCGGGAACCTCCTACAATGAGCAATTCTTC; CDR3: CASSQVAGTSYNEQFF
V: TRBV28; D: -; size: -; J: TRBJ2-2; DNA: TGTGCCAGCAGCTTAGGCCGGAGGCAGAACACCGGGGAGCTGTTTTTT; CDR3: CASSLGRRQNTGELFF
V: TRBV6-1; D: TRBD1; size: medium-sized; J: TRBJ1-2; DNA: TGTGCCAGCAGTGCTAGGACAGGGGGTAACTATGGCTACACCTTC; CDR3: CASSARTGGNYGYTF
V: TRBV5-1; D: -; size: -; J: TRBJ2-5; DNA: TGCGCCAGCAGAGGTGATCCCTTGGGGGGCCAAGAGACCCAGTACTTC; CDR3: CASRGDPLGGQETQYF
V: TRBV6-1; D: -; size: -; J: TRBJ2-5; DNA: TGTGCCAGCACGGTCTCGGGGCAAGAGACCCAGTACTTC; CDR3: CASTVSGQETQYF
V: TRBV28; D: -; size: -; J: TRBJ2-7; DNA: TGTGTCAGCAGTTCCCGCCTCGGGACACTCGACGAGCAGTACTTC; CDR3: CVSSSRLGTLDEQYF
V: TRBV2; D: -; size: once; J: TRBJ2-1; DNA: TGTGCCAGCAGCTCCACTGGCCGGACTCGATACAATGAGCAGTTCTTC; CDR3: CASSSTGRTRYNEQFF
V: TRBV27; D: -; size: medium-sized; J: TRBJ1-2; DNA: TGTGCCAGCAGTCAAGGCTCCAGGGGCCCCTACACCTTC; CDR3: CASSQGSRGPYTF